These T cell receptor beta chains were read from a single sample in a study of T cell responses to AZD1222 COVID-19 vaccine. The protocol was immunoSEQ multiplex PCR, while the TCRdb copy is restricted to in-frame clones and leaves out a portion. The table includes 90,000 to 120,000 clones, roughly 90% detected once. The material sequenced was peripheral blood, taken on day 0 of AZD1222 vaccination. The receptor source for this set is an adult in good health. Each CDR3 is given with its conserved first and last residue. Fields, in order: clone size, D gene, V gene, J gene, CDR3 protein, CDR3 DNA. D genes are given only for firm matches. Some rows have no size entry. The others give once, few or many, or a class for an expanded clone.

>.|.|TRBV6-5|TRBJ2-7
CASSITGNEQYF
TGTGCCAGCTCTATAACAGGGAACGAGCAGTACTTC
>once|.|TRBV24-1|TRBJ1-5
CATSDPGTSAEPQHF
TGTGCCACCAGTGACCCCGGGACATCCGCAGAGCCCCAGCATTTT
>.|.|TRBV7-2|TRBJ1-1
CASSLVRDVGTEAFF
TGTGCCAGCAGCTTAGTTAGAGACGTAGGGACTGAAGCTTTCTTT
>.|.|TRBV6-1|TRBJ1-2
CASSEQDVGGGYTF
TGTGCCAGCAGTGAACAAGATGTGGGCGGAGGCTACACCTTC
>.|.|TRBV6-5|TRBJ1-1
CASRASVNTEAFF
TGTGCCAGCAGGGCTTCAGTGAACACTGAAGCTTTCTTT
>few|TRBD1|TRBV7-6|TRBJ2-2
CASKETGASTGELFF
TGTGCCAGCAAAGAGACAGGGGCGAGCACCGGGGAGCTGTTTTTT
>.|.|TRBV28|TRBJ2-5
CASSLLGAETQYF
TGTGCCAGCAGTTTACTGGGGGCAGAGACCCAGTACTTC
>few|.|TRBV2|TRBJ1-1
CASSLQTLNTEAFF
TGTGCCAGCAGTCTTCAAACACTGAACACTGAAGCTTTCTTT
>.|.|TRBV6-5|TRBJ1-2
CASSYVAGLGYGYTF
TGTGCCAGCAGTTACGTCGCAGGTTTGGGCTATGGCTACACCTTC
>.|TRBD2|TRBV24-1|TRBJ2-3
CATSPAGVADTQYF
TGTGCCACCAGTCCAGCGGGGGTGGCGGATACGCAGTATTTT
>once|.|TRBV7-2|TRBJ2-1
CASSLNKGHNEQFF
TGTGCCAGCAGCTTAAATAAGGGGCACAATGAGCAGTTCTTC
>once|.|TRBV7-9|TRBJ1-2
CASSGGTNYGYTF
TGTGCCAGCAGCGGGGGAACTAACTATGGCTACACCTTC
>few|.|TRBV6-1|TRBJ1-5
CASSDGGAAQPQHF
TGTGCCAGCAGTGACGGGGGGGCGGCTCAGCCCCAGCATTTT
>.|.|TRBV12-3/TRBV12-4|TRBJ1-5
CASSSGVQPQHF
TGTGCCAGCAGTTCCGGGGTTCAGCCCCAGCATTTT
>few|TRBD1|TRBV6-2/TRBV6-3|TRBJ1-5
CASSYYRGLSNQPQHF
TGTGCCAGCAGTTACTACAGGGGGCTGAGCAATCAGCCCCAGCATTTT
>.|.|TRBV5-1|TRBJ2-5
CASKDGSLETQYF
TGCGCCAGCAAGGATGGGTCTTTAGAGACCCAGTACTTC
>.|TRBD2|TRBV6-2/TRBV6-3|TRBJ2-3
CASSYSFGGRAGYTQYF
TGTGCCAGCAGTTACTCCTTTGGCGGGAGGGCCGGATATACGCAGTATTTT
>.|.|TRBV7-3|TRBJ2-1
CASSLESPDEQFF
TGTGCCAGCAGCTTAGAGTCCCCGGATGAGCAGTTCTTC
>.|.|TRBV7-3|TRBJ2-1
CASSLISGAYNEQFF
TGTGCCAGCAGCTTAATCAGTGGCGCCTACAATGAGCAGTTCTTC
>.|.|TRBV5-1|TRBJ1-2
CASSLEPRDWQYYGYTF
TGCGCCAGCAGCTTGGAACCCCGGGACTGGCAGTACTATGGCTACACCTTC
>.|.|TRBV2|TRBJ1-2
CASSAGHNYGYTF
TGTGCCAGCAGTGCTGGACACAACTATGGCTACACCTTC
>.|.|TRBV11-2|TRBJ1-6
CASSRSSSYNSPLHF
TGTGCCAGCAGCCGAAGTAGCTCCTATAATTCACCCCTCCACTTT
>.|TRBD1|TRBV6-5|TRBJ2-7
CASSTPGQGNHEQYF
TGTGCCAGCAGTACCCCGGGACAGGGGAACCACGAGCAGTACTTC
>once|.|TRBV5-1|TRBJ2-3
CASSLAPVGDTDTQYF
TGCGCCAGCAGCTTGGCCCCCGTTGGTGACACAGATACGCAGTATTTT
>.|.|TRBV6-2/TRBV6-3|TRBJ1-4
CASSSTAEVATNEKLFF
TGTGCCAGCAGTTCCACAGCGGAAGTTGCAACTAATGAAAAACTGTTTTTT
>.|.|TRBV7-2|TRBJ1-1
CASSLGGVNTEAFF
TGTGCCAGCAGCTTAGGCGGAGTGAACACTGAAGCTTTCTTT
>few|TRBD1|TRBV11-1|TRBJ1-2
CASSSTGATYTF
TGTGCCAGCAGCTCTACAGGGGCGACTTACACCTTC
>.|TRBD2|TRBV9|TRBJ2-1
CASSDATSGYNEQFF
TGTGCCAGCAGCGATGCGACTAGCGGCTACAATGAGCAGTTCTTC
>.|TRBD2|TRBV4-3|TRBJ2-3
CASSQELAGGGTDTQYF
TGCGCCAGCAGCCAAGAACTAGCGGGAGGTGGAACAGATACGCAGTATTTT
>.|.|TRBV9|TRBJ1-2
CASSGGTAVHYGYTF
TGTGCCAGCAGCGGCGGGACGGCTGTTCACTATGGCTACACCTTC
>.|.|TRBV5-1|TRBJ1-4
CASSQQGANEKLFF
TGCGCCAGCAGCCAACAGGGAGCTAATGAAAAACTGTTTTTT
>.|.|TRBV5-5|TRBJ2-3
CASSPASLTTDTQYF
TGTGCCAGCTCCCCTGCTTCCCTGACCACAGATACGCAGTATTTT
>.|.|TRBV7-3|TRBJ2-1
CASSPRTAYNEQFF
TGTGCCAGCAGCCCTCGGACAGCCTACAATGAGCAGTTCTTC
>.|TRBD2|TRBV5-5|TRBJ2-5
CASSSLPSGQETQYF
TGTGCCAGCAGCTCTCTGCCTAGCGGGCAAGAGACCCAGTACTTC
>.|.|TRBV27|TRBJ1-1
CASSSNLNTEAFF
TGTGCCAGCAGTAGCAACTTGAACACTGAAGCTTTCTTT
>once|.|TRBV3-1/TRBV3-2|TRBJ2-1
CASSLIPGHSYNEQFF
TGTGCCAGCAGCCTAATACCGGGCCATTCCTACAATGAGCAGTTCTTC
>.|TRBD1|TRBV7-9|TRBJ2-7
CASSASLGQLYEQYF
TGTGCCAGCAGCGCCAGCCTGGGACAGCTATACGAGCAGTACTTC
>.|TRBD2|TRBV5-6|TRBJ2-1
CASSPTRIGGTRNEQFF
TGTGCCAGCAGCCCAACTAGGATCGGGGGGACTCGCAATGAGCAGTTCTTC
>.|.|TRBV7-8|TRBJ1-1
CASSSSMNTEAFF
TGTGCCAGCAGTTCTAGTATGAACACTGAAGCTTTCTTT
>.|TRBD1|TRBV25-1|TRBJ2-1
CASGGTGFNEQFF
TGTGCCAGCGGAGGGACAGGGTTCAATGAGCAGTTCTTC
>few|.|TRBV27|TRBJ2-3
CASSFYGKSTDTQYF
TGTGCCAGCAGTTTCTACGGGAAGAGCACAGATACGCAGTATTTT
>.|.|TRBV30|TRBJ1-4
CAWSSGGRIGRGEKLFF
TGTGCCTGGAGCAGCGGGGGGCGTATCGGGAGAGGTGAAAAACTGTTTTTT